The 18 T cell receptor beta chains below were found in one sample sequenced in a study of blood T cell repertoires in COVID-19. Profiling relied on immunoSEQ multiplex PCR, and the TCRdb table lists in-frame clones only, not all of them. In the table there are under 250,000 clones, 88% of which are singletons. The sequenced sample was peripheral blood. The receptors derive from a woman between 55 and 75 years old with acute or convalescent COVID-19.

The V and J genes are TRBV19 and TRBJ1-1, with TRBD1 matching 7 bases. The germline V gene has CDR1 LNHDA and CDR2 SQIVND (reference sequence). The CDR3 totals 14 residues. V shed 1 base, J shed 1 base, and the junction held 0 bases outside the gene matches. The chain's CDR3 is CASSIGDRNTEAFF. In nucleotides, the CDR3 is TGTGCCAGTAGTATAGGGGACAGGAACACTGAAGCTTTCTTT.

V gene TRBV27 combines with J gene TRBJ1-1, with D possibly TRBD1 on 5 matching bases. Germline V gene lookup returns CDR1 MNHEY and CDR2 SMNVEV (reference sequence). V lost 2 bases and J 5 bases, leaving 18 bases between the germline ends. This CDR3 comprises 16 residues. The CDR3 region is CASSLVPAGGKTEAFF. The CDR3 bases are TGTGCCAGCAGTTTAGTTCCGGCGGGGGGAAAGACTGAAGCTTTCTTT.

The rearrangement links TRBV7-9 to TRBJ2-5; D is unresolved. Trimming removed 3 bases at V and 5 bases at J, with 13 bases between. The CDR3 extends over 14 amino acids. CDR1 is SEHNR, CDR2 FQNEAQ, per germline (reference sequence). CDR3 sequence: CASSFLSRQETQYF. The CDR3, as DNA: TGTGCCAGCAGCTTTCTTTCCAGGCAGGAGACCCAGTACTTC. Looking up the rest from reference TRBV7-9 and TRBJ2-5 gives the full variable domain: DTGVSQNPRHKITKRGQNVTFRCDPISEHNRLYWYRQTLGQGPEFLTYFQNEAQLEKSRLLSDRFSAERPKGSFSTLEIQRTEQGDSAMYLCASSFLSRQETQYFGPGTRLLVL.

The chain links TRBV3-1 (or the pseudogene TRBV3-2) to TRBJ1-2; 9 nucleotides align to TRBD1. The V gene's germline CDR1 is LGHDT and CDR2 YNNKEL (reference sequence). J gave up 2 bases and V 4 bases, and 5 bases lay outside the gene matches. The CDR3 has 15 amino acids. The CDR3 here is CASSPDRGFNYGYTF. The DNA of the CDR3 is TGTGCCAGCAGCCCGGACAGGGGATTCAACTATGGCTACACCTTC.

This clone was detected once. This rearrangement joins TRBV11-2 to TRBJ2-7, with TRBD2 identical over 12 bases. The CDR3 is made up of 15 amino acids. V was clipped by 4 bases and J by 6 bases; unmatched bases: 7. The V gene's germline CDR1 is SGHAT and CDR2 FQNNGV. The chain's CDR3 is CASSSGLAGTLEQYF. CDR3 in DNA: TGTGCCAGCAGCTCTGGACTAGCGGGAACTCTCGAGCAGTACTTC.

This chain joins TRBV28 and TRBJ2-1; the D gene is possibly TRBD1 (6 bases). The V gene lost 6 bases and the J gene lost 3 bases, with 15 bases spanning the gap. The CDR3 has 15 amino acids. Germline values: CDR1 MDHEN, CDR2 SYDVKM. The CDR3 sequence: CASRPAVGGYNEQFF. The CDR3 DNA follows: TGTGCCAGCAGGCCCGCGGTAGGGGGCTACAATGAGCAGTTCTTC.

This chain uses TRBV21-1 with TRBJ2-7; whether TRBD1, the table's D call, matches the DNA was not checked. TRBV21-1 is a pseudogene locus. This CDR3 spans 14 amino acids. This CDR3 is CASTPTRLDYEQYF. In DNA, the CDR3 is TGTGCCAGCACCCCGACCAGGCTGGACTACGAGCAGTACTTC.

V is TRBV7-2 and J is TRBJ2-1; 7 nucleotides agree with TRBD2. The CDR3 consists of 18 residues. CDR1 SGHTA and CDR2 FQGNSA come from the germline V gene. V was clipped by 1 base and J by 6 bases; unmatched bases: 15. The DNA of the CDR3 is TGTGCCAGCAGCTTAGAGGCGGGAGCGATGGGGAACCTCAATGAGCAGTTCTTC. It is translated as CASSLEAGAMGNLNEQFF.

The rearrangement joins TRBV19 to TRBJ1-2, with a weak D call TRBD1 (5 bases). Germline CDR1 and CDR2: LNHDA and SQIVND (reference sequence). The CDR3 consists of 13 residues. V was clipped by 3 bases and J by 4 bases, with 9 bases between them. This chain's CDR3 is CASSIDRSYGYTF. DNA of the CDR3: TGTGCCAGTAGTATTGACAGATCCTATGGCTACACCTTC.

V is TRBV5-1 and J is TRBJ1-2; 9 nucleotides line up with TRBD1. The CDR3 sequence is 16 residues long. CDR1 is SGHRS, CDR2 YFSETQ, per germline. The junction had 5 bases not matched to a gene; V was cut back by 2 bases and J by 0 bases. CDR3 sequence: CASSFPGQGPNYGYTF. Written as DNA, the CDR3 is TGCGCCAGCAGCTTTCCGGGACAGGGACCTAACTATGGCTACACCTTC.

The genes are TRBV29-1 and TRBJ2-3; 7 bases agree with TRBD1. Germline V lookup: CDR1 SQVTM, CDR2 ANQGSEA. Losses at the gene ends were 7 bases for V and 6 bases for J; bases not matched to a gene: 13. The CDR3 is 14 amino acids. CDR3 sequence: CSAKGASFVDTQYF. CDR3 DNA: TGCAGCGCCAAGGGGGCCTCTTTTGTGGATACGCAGTATTTT.

Here the CDR3 DNA reads TGTGCCACCAGCAGACTAGCGGGAGGGCGGGAGCAGTACTTC. Translated, it gives CATSRLAGGREQYF. V gene TRBV15 combines with J gene TRBJ2-7, with 12 bases that match TRBD2. V gave up 2 bases and J gave up 7 bases; unmatched junction bases: 3. Germline-derived CDR1 and CDR2 are LNHNV and YYDKDF (reference sequence). The CDR3 contains 14 residues.

This rearrangement joins TRBV28 to TRBJ2-7; D perhaps matches TRBD1 (5 bases). The germline gives CDR1 MDHEN, CDR2 SYDVKM. The CDR3 covers 11 residues. V was cut by 5 bases and J by 8 bases, with 10 bases left in between. CDR3 sequence (DNA): TGTGCCAGCAGTCTGGGGCCTAAGCAGTACTTC. Translation gives CASSLGPKQYF.

The rearrangement uses TRBV6-6 and TRBJ1-2, with 11 bases aligning to TRBD1. Germline V CDR1 and CDR2: MNHNY, SVGAGI (reference sequence). There are 16 residues in the CDR3. V was clipped by 4 bases and J by 4 bases; unmatched bases: 8. The CDR3: CASSSHPGQGGYGYTF. The CDR3 nucleotides are TGTGCCAGCAGTTCCCACCCGGGACAGGGGGGCTATGGCTACACCTTC.

The V call is TRBV10-2, the J call TRBJ1-5, with 9 bases identical to TRBD1. The germline V gene has CDR1 WSHSY and CDR2 SAAADI. The CDR3 totals 15 residues. Trimming took 4 bases from V and 4 from J; bases not matched to a gene: 5. CDR3 in amino acids: CASSAEGQGNQPQHF. The CDR3 nucleotides read TGCGCCAGCAGTGCTGAAGGACAGGGGAATCAGCCCCAGCATTTT.

J is TRBJ1-3 and V is TRBV6-5, with D tentatively TRBD1 (5 bases). CDR3 length equals 13 residues. Deletions cut 7 bases from V and 3 bases from J, with 10 bases between. Germline-derived CDR1 and CDR2 are MNHEY and SVGAGI. The DNA of the CDR3 is TGTGCCAGCACCCGGACACTTGGAAACACCATATATTTT. Its translation: CASTRTLGNTIYF.

The V call is TRBV24-1, the J call TRBJ2-7; a weak D match, TRBD2 (5 bases). Germline CDR1 is KGHDR and CDR2 is SFDVKD. Deletions cut 7 bases from V and 6 bases from J, with 15 bases between. The CDR3 extends over 13 amino acids. CDR3 coding DNA: TGTGCCACCAGCCGGGGTCTTTCGGGCGAGCAGTACTTC. Residues: CATSRGLSGEQYF.

This chain uses TRBV6-2 or TRBV6-3 with TRBJ1-5; perhaps TRBD1 as D (6 bases). This CDR3 spans 18 amino acids. V lost 2 bases and J lost 0, with 17 bases in between. Per the germline V gene, CDR1 is MNHEY and CDR2 is SVGEGT. CDR3 loop: CASSYVLTGDSSNQPQHF. The CDR3 bases are TGTGCCAGCAGTTACGTCCTGACAGGAGACTCTAGCAATCAGCCCCAGCATTTT.